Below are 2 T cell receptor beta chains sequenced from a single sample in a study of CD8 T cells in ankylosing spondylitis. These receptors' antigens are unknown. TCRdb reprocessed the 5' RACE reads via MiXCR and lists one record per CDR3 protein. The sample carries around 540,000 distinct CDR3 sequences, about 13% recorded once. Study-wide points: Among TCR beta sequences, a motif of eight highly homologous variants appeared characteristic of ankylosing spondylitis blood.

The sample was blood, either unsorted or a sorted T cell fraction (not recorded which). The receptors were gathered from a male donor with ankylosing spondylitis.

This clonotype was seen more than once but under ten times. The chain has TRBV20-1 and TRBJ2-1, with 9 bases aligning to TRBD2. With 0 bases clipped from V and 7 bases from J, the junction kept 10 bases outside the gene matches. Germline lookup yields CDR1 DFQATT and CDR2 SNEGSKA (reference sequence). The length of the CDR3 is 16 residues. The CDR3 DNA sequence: TGCAGTGCTAGAGATCCTGCTAGCGGGATGTATAATGAGCAGTTCTTC. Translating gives CSARDPASGMYNEQFF.

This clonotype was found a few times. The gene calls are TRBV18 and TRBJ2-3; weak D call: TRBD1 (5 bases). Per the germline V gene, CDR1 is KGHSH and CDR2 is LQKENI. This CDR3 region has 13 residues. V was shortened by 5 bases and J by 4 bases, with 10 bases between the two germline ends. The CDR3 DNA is TGTGCCAGCTCATCGGCAGGGTCAGATACGCAGTATTTT. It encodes CASSSAGSDTQYF.